The 14 T cell receptor beta chains presented below share a single source sample, sequenced in a study of shared clonotypes between healthy human individuals. Method: immunoSEQ multiplex PCR; TCRdb's copy keeps in-frame clones and lacks some. This sample has some 2,100,000 clones, with approximately 96% found just once. Sequencing used naive CD4+ T cells sorted from blood. The subset was: CD45RA+ positively selected. Receptor source: a man aged 18 to 35 in good health.

Concerning this clone: This same CDR3 is encoded by further DNA sequences in the sample. V and J are TRBV5-1 and TRBJ2-7; D gene ambiguous. The ends were cut back, 0 bases at V and 0 bases at J, with 10 bases in the middle. Per germline, CDR1 SGHRS and CDR2 YFSETQ. This CDR3 is built from 15 residues. The CDR3 nucleotides read TGCGCCAGCAGCTTGGGGCAGGCGAGCTCCTACGAGCAGTACTTC. Its translation is CASSLGQASSYEQYF.

The gene calls are TRBV21-1 and TRBJ2-7. TRBV21-1 is termed a pseudogene. The CDR3 covers 17 residues. The DNA for the CDR3 is TGTGCCAGCAGCACCAAGCCCCCCCGGGCCTACCTTTACGAGCAGTACTTC. Translating it yields CASSTKPPRAYLYEQYF.

CDR3 loop: CASSPLSGKAKNIQYF. In DNA, the CDR3 is TGTGCCAGCAGCCCCCTTAGCGGGAAGGCCAAAAACATTCAGTACTTC. V is TRBV27 and J is TRBJ2-4; 8 bases match TRBD2. The CDR3 has 16 residues. Germline V CDR1 and CDR2: MNHEY, SMNVEV (reference sequence). Losses at the gene ends were 6 bases for V and 1 base for J; bases not matched to a gene: 8.

The genes are TRBV7-2 and TRBJ2-7; 7 bases map to TRBD2. The CDR3 has 15 amino acids. Germline values: CDR1 SGHTA, CDR2 FQGNSA. Trimming cost V 5 bases and J 1 base; bases outside gene matches: 8. CDR3 residues: CASSTGLVGSYEQYF. CDR3 DNA sequence: TGTGCCAGCAGCACCGGACTAGTTGGGTCCTACGAGCAGTACTTC.

The V gene is TRBV9, the J gene TRBJ2-3; D assignment may be TRBD1 or TRBD2 (5 bases each). The germline V and J ends were trimmed by 0 bases and 3 bases, with 17 bases remaining between them. CDR1 SGDLS and CDR2 YYNGEE come from the germline V gene. The CDR3 totals 17 residues. DNA of the CDR3: TGTGCCAGCAGCGTAGTCGGAGGTGGGGGACGAACAGATACGCAGTATTTT. Translation: CASSVVGGGGRTDTQYF.

As regards this clone: This sample includes further DNA sequences coding for the same CDR3. The V gene is TRBV20-1, the J gene TRBJ1-2; D perhaps matches TRBD1 (6 bases). Germline assignment: CDR1 DFQATT and CDR2 SNEGSKA (reference sequence). Deletions cut 5 bases from V and 7 bases from J, with 11 bases between. The CDR3 is 11 residues long. CDR3 in amino acids: CSASQGGGYTF. The CDR3, as DNA: TGCAGTGCTTCACAGGGAGGTGGCTACACCTTC.

This clone occurred once. This chain uses TRBV7-2 with TRBJ2-7; 15 bases align to TRBD2. Unmatched junction bases numbered 8, after V lost 4 bases and J lost 10 bases. The CDR3 contains 15 residues. CDR1 and CDR2 from the germline V gene are SGHTA and FQGNSA. The CDR3 coding sequence is TGTGCCAGCAGCTCAGGACTAGCGGGAGGGCCAAGACAGTACTTC. It yields the protein CASSSGLAGGPRQYF.

V gene TRBV5-6 combines with J gene TRBJ2-3; D uncertain. V gave up 0 bases and J gave up 0 bases, with 2 bases separating them. The CDR3 spans 13 residues. Germline V gene lookup returns CDR1 SGHDT and CDR2 YYEEEE. This CDR3 is CASSLVSTDTQYF. The CDR3 coding sequence is TGTGCCAGCAGCTTGGTGAGCACAGATACGCAGTATTTT. Filled out from reference TRBV5-6 and TRBJ2-3, the complete variable domain reads DAGVTQSPTHLIKTRGQQVTLRCSPKSGHDTVSWYQQALGQGPQFIFQYYEEEERQRGNFPDRFSGHQFPNYSSELNVNALLLGDSALYLCASSLVSTDTQYFGPGTRLTVL.

Comment on this clone: Other nucleotide sequences from this sample produce the same CDR3. DNA of the CDR3: TGCGCCAGCAGCACGGGTCTCAACACTGAAGCTTTCTTT. Translation: CASSTGLNTEAFF. This rearrangement joins TRBV5-1 to TRBJ1-1, with no clear D. This CDR3 spans 13 amino acids. Germline V gives CDR1 SGHRS, CDR2 YFSETQ. Between the trimmed V and J ends, which lost 4 bases and 2 bases, there was a span of 9 bases.

This chain connects TRBV5-1 to TRBJ2-7; a weak D match, TRBD2 (6 bases). The CDR3 is 14 residues long. CDR1 is SGHRS and CDR2 is YFSETQ in the germline V gene. V lost 4 bases to trimming and J lost 4 bases, with 15 bases between them. The CDR3 here is CASSPLAKPYEQYF. The CDR3 DNA reads as TGCGCCAGCAGCCCCCTAGCGAAGCCTTACGAGCAGTACTTC. The variable domain in full, with the rest retrieved from reference TRBV5-1 and TRBJ2-7, is KAGVTQTPRYLIKTRGQQVTLSCSPISGHRSVSWYQQTPGQGLQFLFEYFSETQRNKGNFPGRFSGRQFSNSRSEMNVSTLELGDSALYLCASSPLAKPYEQYFGPGTRLTVT.

Points on this clone: A read error may account for a junction end that differs from germline. This chain links TRBV29-1 with TRBJ2-7, with D possibly matching TRBD1 (6 bases). The germline CDR1 and CDR2 sequences are SQVTM and ANQGSEA. The CDR3 is 8 residues long. The CDR3 reads CNPQGRKF. The CDR3 nucleotides read TGCAATCCACAGGGTCGGAAATTC.

The rearrangement joins TRBV11-3 to TRBJ2-2; D is ambiguous. With 3 bases removed from V and 0 bases from J, the gap between germline ends came to 11 bases. This CDR3 comprises 16 residues. CDR1 is SGHNT and CDR2 is YENEEA in the germline V gene. CDR3 sequence: CASSFGSISNTGELFF. CDR3 bases: TGTGCCAGCAGCTTCGGAAGTATTTCGAACACCGGGGAGCTGTTTTTT. The full variable domain, completed using reference TRBV11-3 and TRBJ2-2, is EAGVVQSPRYKIIEKKQPVAFWCNPISGHNTLYWYLQNLGQGPELLIRYENEEAVDDSQLPKDRFSAERLKGVDSTLKIQPAELGDSAVYLCASSFGSISNTGELFFGEGSRLTVL.

CDR3 sequence reads: CASSRGQTGELFF. The DNA of the CDR3 is TGTGCCAGCAGCCGAGGCCAGACCGGGGAGCTGTTTTTT. The chain is built from TRBV7-9 and TRBJ2-2; no reliable D call. This CDR3 region has 13 residues. Germline CDR1 SEHNR, CDR2 FQNEAQ (reference sequence). V was pared by 5 bases and J by 5 bases, with 9 bases between.

Here the CDR3 reads CASSRSGPSNEKLFF. The CDR3 coding sequence is TGTGCCAGCAGCCGGAGCGGGCCCTCAAATGAAAAACTGTTTTTT. The V and J genes are TRBV6-5 and TRBJ1-4; D ambiguous. In germline, CDR1 is MNHEY, CDR2 SVGAGI. This CDR3 comprises 15 residues. V shed 6 bases and J shed 5 bases, with 16 bases lying between them.